This is a list of T cell receptor beta chains from one sample in a study of spatial heterogeneity in lung cancer. TCRdb independently ran MiXCR on the 5' RACE reads; one entry per CDR3 protein. The data show 35,000 to 50,000 distinct CDR3 sequences, with about 23% seen just once and about 7% held by the top ten. The source material was PBMCs, sampled at follow-up. These receptors were taken from a female donor with early-stage non-small cell lung cancer. Each CDR3 is given with its conserved first and last residue. A D gene is named only where the DNA matches it firmly. Some rows have no size entry. The others give once, few or many, or a class for an expanded clone.

cdr3_nt cdr3_aa d_call j_call clone_size v_call
TGCGCCAGCAGCTTGGACAGACCTGAAGGGGAGCAGTACTTC CASSLDRPEGEQYF - TRBJ2-7 many TRBV5-1
TGCAGTGCTGGTAGACAGGGTTACACTGAAGCTTTCTTT CSAGRQGYTEAFF TRBD1 TRBJ1-1 many TRBV20-1
TGTGCCAGCAGCCGCGGAGAGGAGACCCAGTACTTC CASSRGEETQYF - TRBJ2-5 - TRBV7-6
TGTGCCAGCAGCTTAACCCCCAGGACCTACGAGCAGTACTTC CASSLTPRTYEQYF - TRBJ2-7 - TRBV11-2
TGCGCCAGCAGCTTGAGTCGGGTTTTCTACGAGCAGTACTTC CASSLSRVFYEQYF - TRBJ2-7 few TRBV5-1
TGTGCTAGTGGTCTCAGGGGGATTAACACCGGGGAGCTGTTTTTT CASGLRGINTGELFF TRBD1 TRBJ2-2 few TRBV12-5
TGTGCCAGCAGCTTGGGCGGGGACAGGGGTTACGAGCAGTACTTC CASSLGGDRGYEQYF TRBD1 TRBJ2-7 few TRBV5-4
TGTGCCAGCAGCGTCCAGAACACAGATACGCAGTATTTT CASSVQNTDTQYF - TRBJ2-3 few TRBV9
TGTGCCAGCAGTTACAGCGGATGGGGCGAGACCCAGTACTTC CASSYSGWGETQYF - TRBJ2-5 many TRBV6-5
TGCAGCGTTGTCGGGGGGGGAACCATTCAGTACTTC CSVVGGGTIQYF TRBD2 TRBJ2-4 few TRBV29-1
TGTGCCAGCAGTGAGACTTATAACTATGGCTACACCTTC CASSETYNYGYTF - TRBJ1-2 - TRBV25-1
TGTGCCAGCACCTCAATGGGCTACGGGAATGAGCAGTTCTTC CASTSMGYGNEQFF - TRBJ2-1 - TRBV5-6
TGTGCCAGCAGCGTAGCTACGAGTGGTGAAGCTTTCTTT CASSVATSGEAFF - TRBJ1-1 - TRBV9
TGTGCCACCAGTGATTTGCCTGGGTCACTATTCTTT CATSDLPGSLFF - TRBJ1-1 - TRBV24-1
TGTGCCAGCCGAAGGGGAGGACTCAGTGAAGCTTTCTTT CASRRGGLSEAFF - TRBJ1-1 - TRBV13
TGTGCCAGCAGTTTGCAACGAGGGGACCGCTATGGCTACACCTTC CASSLQRGDRYGYTF - TRBJ1-2 - TRBV12-3/TRBV12-4
TGTGCCACCAGTGATTCTAGCCGGGGAAGCACAGATACGCAGTATTTT CATSDSSRGSTDTQYF - TRBJ2-3 many TRBV24-1
TGTGCCAGTAGGAGGGGCGGATCCTACGAGCAGTACTTC CASRRGGSYEQYF - TRBJ2-7 - TRBV19
TGTGCCAGCAGCTTGGCCAGGAGGAAAAACATTCAGTACTTC CASSLARRKNIQYF - TRBJ2-4 many TRBV5-4
TGTGCCAGCAGCCCCGGTCGGAACAGGGTATTATTAGATTCCGGGGAGCTGTTTTTT CASSPGRNRVLLDSGELFF - TRBJ2-2 many TRBV7-8
TGCGCCAGCAGCCAAGATCCTGGGGCCAACGTCCTGACTTTC CASSQDPGANVLTF - TRBJ2-6 many TRBV4-1
TGTGCCAGCAGCTCGAGGGGGGGGCTACTAGCGGGAGGCCGAGACGAGCAGTACTTC CASSSRGGLLAGGRDEQYF TRBD2 TRBJ2-7 few TRBV11-2
TGTGCCAGCAGCTTACATCAGGGGGCCTCGTCACCCCTCCACTTT CASSLHQGASSPLHF TRBD1 TRBJ1-6 - TRBV7-8
TGCAGCGTTAGAGGGGGGGGAGAGACCCAGTACTTC CSVRGGGETQYF - TRBJ2-5 many TRBV29-1
TGTGCCAGCAAAAATCCTAGCGGAGATACGCAGTATTTT CASKNPSGDTQYF TRBD2 TRBJ2-3 few TRBV11-1
TGCAGTGCTAGGGGAGGACAGGTCTACAATGAGCAGTTCTTC CSARGGQVYNEQFF - TRBJ2-1 - TRBV20-1
TGTGCCAGCAGCGTAGCTACGGGGGGAACCGGGGAGCTGTTTTTT CASSVATGGTGELFF TRBD2 TRBJ2-2 few TRBV9
TGCAGTGCTCCTTGGACAGAAAACTATGGCTACACCTTC CSAPWTENYGYTF - TRBJ1-2 few TRBV20-1
TGTGCCAGCAGTTCCGAAGGCCATCTGGCGGACCAAGAGACCCAGTACTTC CASSSEGHLADQETQYF - TRBJ2-5 many TRBV28
- CASDRQGAPGSCFF - TRBJ2-2 - TRBV23-1
TGTGCCAGCAGCCAAGATCCCCCGGGAATGGAGAGCGAGCAGTACTTC CASSQDPPGMESEQYF - TRBJ2-7 few TRBV3-1
TGTGCCAGCGCCTTAGCGGGAGGGAACAATGAGCAGTTCTTC CASALAGGNNEQFF TRBD2 TRBJ2-1 many TRBV19
TGTGCCAGCAGCCCTAGACTAGCGTGGTATGGCACAGATACGCAGTATTTT CASSPRLAWYGTDTQYF TRBD2 TRBJ2-3 few TRBV7-9
TGCAGTGGAAGGGACAGGGGACTAGCGGGAGCTCAGGCGTGGGAGCAGTACTTC CSGRDRGLAGAQAWEQYF TRBD2 TRBJ2-7 - TRBV20-1
TGTGCCATCAGTGTTGGGGAGAAGCGCGAGCAGTACTTC CAISVGEKREQYF - TRBJ2-7 - TRBV10-3
TGTGCCAGCACTCCACTAGCGGGAGGTCACGAGCAGTACTTC CASTPLAGGHEQYF TRBD2 TRBJ2-7 - TRBV12-3/TRBV12-4
TGTGCCAGTAGTATAGTTGATTTGAACACCGGGGAGCTGTTTTTT CASSIVDLNTGELFF - TRBJ2-2 few TRBV19
TGCGCCAGCAGCCAAGACAGGGTGAGGAAGACCCAGTACTTC CASSQDRVRKTQYF - TRBJ2-5 few TRBV4-1
TGCAGTGCCCACGAACGGGGGGCACGCAATCAGCCCCAGCATTTT CSAHERGARNQPQHF - TRBJ1-5 few TRBV20-1
TGTGCCAGCAGCCAAGGCCCAGGGGGATTCTACGAGCAGTACTTC CASSQGPGGFYEQYF TRBD1 TRBJ2-7 many TRBV3-1
TGTGCCAGCAGCCTTCTAGCGGGGGGGACCTCCCTCGAGACCCAGTACTTC CASSLLAGGTSLETQYF TRBD2 TRBJ2-5 many TRBV7-9
TGCAGCGTATGGACAGGGCCGTCGTGGAATGAGCAGTTCTTC CSVWTGPSWNEQFF TRBD1 TRBJ2-1 - TRBV29-1
TGTGCCAGCAAGAATCGGGTTGCGGAGACCCAGTACTTC CASKNRVAETQYF - TRBJ2-5 - TRBV2
TGTGCCAGCAGCCAAATGGTGGGATCGACTAAGATTCAAGAGACCCAGTACTTC CASSQMVGSTKIQETQYF - TRBJ2-5 many TRBV3-1
TGCGCCAGCAGCTTGGCGGGGACAGTCGAAGAGACCCAGTACTTC CASSLAGTVEETQYF TRBD1 TRBJ2-5 medium-sized TRBV5-1
TGTGCCATCAGTGAGTCTGGAACAGGAAATCAGCCCCAGCATTTT CAISESGTGNQPQHF - TRBJ1-5 few TRBV10-3
TGTGCCAGCAGTTTACAGGGCCCCTCGGCTAATGAAAAACTGTTTTTT CASSLQGPSANEKLFF - TRBJ1-4 few TRBV2
TGTGCCAGCAGCTTACAGGGATTGATAACAGATACGCAGTATTTT CASSLQGLITDTQYF - TRBJ2-3 few TRBV7-3
TGTGCCAGCAGTTATGCAGGGTACTATGGCTACACCTTC CASSYAGYYGYTF - TRBJ1-2 few TRBV6-5
TGTGCCATCAGTGAGGCGGTGGCAGATACGCAGTATTTT CAISEAVADTQYF - TRBJ2-3 - TRBV10-3
TGTGCCAGCAGCCAAACGGGAGGGCAAAATGAGCAGTTCTTC CASSQTGGQNEQFF TRBD2 TRBJ2-1 few TRBV3-1
TGTGCAACAGGTAGGGGTTCCTACGAGCAGTACTTC CATGRGSYEQYF - TRBJ2-7 few TRBV5-6
TGCGCCAGCAGCGTATCAGGGGGAGTAGGAAACACCATATATTTT CASSVSGGVGNTIYF TRBD1 TRBJ1-3 many TRBV5-1